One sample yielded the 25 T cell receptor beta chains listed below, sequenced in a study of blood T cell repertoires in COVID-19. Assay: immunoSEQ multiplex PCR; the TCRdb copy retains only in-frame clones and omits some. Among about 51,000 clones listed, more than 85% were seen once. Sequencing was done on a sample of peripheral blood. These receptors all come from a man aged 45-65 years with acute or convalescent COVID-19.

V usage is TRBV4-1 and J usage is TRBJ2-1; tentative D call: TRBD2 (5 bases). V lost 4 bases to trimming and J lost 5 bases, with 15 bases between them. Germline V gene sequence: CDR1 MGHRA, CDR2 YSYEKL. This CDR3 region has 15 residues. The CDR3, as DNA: TGCGCCAGCAGCCCAATAGCGAGCCTAGACAATGAGCAGTTCTTC. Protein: CASSPIASLDNEQFF.

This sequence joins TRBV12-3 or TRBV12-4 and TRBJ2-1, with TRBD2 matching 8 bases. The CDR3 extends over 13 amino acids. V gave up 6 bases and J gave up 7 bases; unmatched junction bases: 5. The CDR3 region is CASRLPGGNEQFF. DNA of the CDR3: TGTGCCAGCAGACTACCGGGGGGGAATGAGCAGTTCTTC.

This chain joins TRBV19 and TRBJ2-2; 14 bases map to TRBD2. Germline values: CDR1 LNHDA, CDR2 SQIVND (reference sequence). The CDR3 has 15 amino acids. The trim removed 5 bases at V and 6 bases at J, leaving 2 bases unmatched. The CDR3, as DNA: TGTGCCAGTAGTGAGACTAGCGGGGGGGCCGGGGAGCTGTTTTTT. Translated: CASSETSGGAGELFF.

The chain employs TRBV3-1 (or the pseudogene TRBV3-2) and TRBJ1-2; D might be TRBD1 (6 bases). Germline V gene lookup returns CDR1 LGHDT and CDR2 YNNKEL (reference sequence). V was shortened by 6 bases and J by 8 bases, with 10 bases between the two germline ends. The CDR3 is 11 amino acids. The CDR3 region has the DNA TGTGCCAGCAGAAAACAGGGCGGCTACACCTTC. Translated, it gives CASRKQGGYTF.

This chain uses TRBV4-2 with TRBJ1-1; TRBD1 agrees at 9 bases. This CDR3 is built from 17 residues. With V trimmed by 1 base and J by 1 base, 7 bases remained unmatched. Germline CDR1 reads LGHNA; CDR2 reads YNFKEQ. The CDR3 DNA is TGTGCCAGCAGCCAAGGATGGGAGGACAGGGGGAACACTGAAGCTTTCTTT. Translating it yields CASSQGWEDRGNTEAFF.

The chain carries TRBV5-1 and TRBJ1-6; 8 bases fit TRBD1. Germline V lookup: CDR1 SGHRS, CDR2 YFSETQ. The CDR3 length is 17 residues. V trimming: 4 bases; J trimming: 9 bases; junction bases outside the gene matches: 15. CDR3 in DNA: TGCGCCAGCAGCCCCCGGACAGGGCGCGCCCAGGGTTCACCCCTCCACTTT. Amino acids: CASSPRTGRAQGSPLHF.

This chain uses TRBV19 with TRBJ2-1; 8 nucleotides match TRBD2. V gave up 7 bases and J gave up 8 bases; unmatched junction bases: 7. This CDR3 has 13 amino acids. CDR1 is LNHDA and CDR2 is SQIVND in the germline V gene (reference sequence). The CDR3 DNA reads TGTGCCAGTACCCGGGGGGGGGCGTATGAGCAGTTCTTC. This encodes CASTRGGAYEQFF. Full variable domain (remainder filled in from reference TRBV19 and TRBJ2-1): DGGITQSPKYLFRKEGQNVTLSCEQNLNHDAMYWYRQDPGQGLRLIYYSQIVNDFQKGDIAEGYSVSREKKESFPLTVTSAQKNPTAFYLCASTRGGAYEQFFGPGTRLTVL.

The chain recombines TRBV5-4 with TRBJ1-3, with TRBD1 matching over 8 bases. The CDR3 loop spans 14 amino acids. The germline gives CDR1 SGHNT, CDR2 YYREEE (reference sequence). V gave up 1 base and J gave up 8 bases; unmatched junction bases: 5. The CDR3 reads CASSLQGARDTIYF. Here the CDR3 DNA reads TGTGCCAGCAGCTTGCAGGGGGCGCGGGACACCATATATTTT. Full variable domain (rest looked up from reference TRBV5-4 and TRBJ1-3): ETGVTQSPTHLIKTRGQQVTLRCSSQSGHNTVSWYQQALGQGPQFIFQYYREEENGRGNFPPRFSGLQFPNYSSELNVNALELDDSALYLCASSLQGARDTIYFGEGSWLTVV.

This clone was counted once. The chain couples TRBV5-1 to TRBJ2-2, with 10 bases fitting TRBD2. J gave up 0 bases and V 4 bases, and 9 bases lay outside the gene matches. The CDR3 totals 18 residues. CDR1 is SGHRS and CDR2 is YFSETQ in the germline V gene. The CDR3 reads CASSQPGLAGANTGELFF. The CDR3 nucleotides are TGCGCCAGCAGCCAGCCCGGGCTAGCGGGAGCGAACACCGGGGAGCTGTTTTTT.

CDR3 nucleotides: TGTGCCACCAGTACAGGGGGCACAGATACGCAGTATTTT. Its protein is CATSTGGTDTQYF. The V call is TRBV24-1, the J call TRBJ2-3; TRBD1 agrees at 7 bases. The CDR3 length is 13 residues. In germline, CDR1 is KGHDR, CDR2 SFDVKD. Trimming removed 6 bases from V and 1 base from J; junction bases left unmatched: 0.

The CDR3 reads CASSLDRRNEQFF. DNA for the CDR3: TGTGCCAGCAGCCTTGACAGACGCAATGAGCAGTTCTTC. The chain has TRBV12-3 or TRBV12-4 and TRBJ2-1; perhaps TRBD1 as D (5 bases). Trimming pared 6 bases from V and 6 bases from J, leaving 12 bases between. This CDR3 contains 13 residues.

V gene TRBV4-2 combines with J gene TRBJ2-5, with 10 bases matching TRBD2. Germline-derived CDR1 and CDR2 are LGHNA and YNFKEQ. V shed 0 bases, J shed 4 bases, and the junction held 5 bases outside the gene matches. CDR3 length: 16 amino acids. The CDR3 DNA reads TGTGCCAGCAGCCAAGATCACGCTAGCGGGGGAGAGACCCAGTACTTC. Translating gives CASSQDHASGGETQYF.

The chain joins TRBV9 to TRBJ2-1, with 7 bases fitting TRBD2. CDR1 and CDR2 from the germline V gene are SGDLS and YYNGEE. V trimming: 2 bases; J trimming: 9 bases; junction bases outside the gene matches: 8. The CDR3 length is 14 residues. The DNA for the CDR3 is TGTGCCAGCAGCGTGAGGACTAGTTCCAGTGAGCAGTTCTTC. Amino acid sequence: CASSVRTSSSEQFF. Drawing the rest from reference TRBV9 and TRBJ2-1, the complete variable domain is DSGVTQTPKHLITATGQRVTLRCSPRSGDLSVYWYQQSLDQGLQFLIQYYNGEERAKGNILERFSAQQFPDLHSELNLSSLELGDSALYFCASSVRTSSSEQFFGPGTRLTVL.

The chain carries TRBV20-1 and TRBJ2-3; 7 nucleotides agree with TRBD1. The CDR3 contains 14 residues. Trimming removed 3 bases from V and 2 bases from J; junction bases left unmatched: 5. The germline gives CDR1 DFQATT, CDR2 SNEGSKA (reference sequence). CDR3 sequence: CSASRDRDTDTQYF. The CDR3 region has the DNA TGCAGTGCTAGTCGGGACAGAGACACAGATACGCAGTATTTT.

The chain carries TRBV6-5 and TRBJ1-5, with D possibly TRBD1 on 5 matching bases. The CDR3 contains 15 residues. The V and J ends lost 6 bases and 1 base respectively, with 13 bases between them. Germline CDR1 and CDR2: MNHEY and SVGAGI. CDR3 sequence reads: CASSTQKGSNQPQHF. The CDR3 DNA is TGTGCCAGCAGCACTCAAAAGGGGAGCAATCAGCCCCAGCATTTT.

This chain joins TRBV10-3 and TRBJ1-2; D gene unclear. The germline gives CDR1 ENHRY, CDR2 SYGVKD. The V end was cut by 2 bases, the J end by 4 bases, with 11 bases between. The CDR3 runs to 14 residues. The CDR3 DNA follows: TGTGCCATCAGTGAGAGGCAGGCCGGCTATGGCTACACCTTC. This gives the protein CAISERQAGYGYTF.

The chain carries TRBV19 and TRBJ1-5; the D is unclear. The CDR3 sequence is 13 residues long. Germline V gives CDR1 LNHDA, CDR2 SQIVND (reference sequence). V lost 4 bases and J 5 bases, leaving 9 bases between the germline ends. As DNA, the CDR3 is TGTGCCAGTAGTAGGCAGGAGGATCAGCCCCAGCATTTT. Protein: CASSRQEDQPQHF.

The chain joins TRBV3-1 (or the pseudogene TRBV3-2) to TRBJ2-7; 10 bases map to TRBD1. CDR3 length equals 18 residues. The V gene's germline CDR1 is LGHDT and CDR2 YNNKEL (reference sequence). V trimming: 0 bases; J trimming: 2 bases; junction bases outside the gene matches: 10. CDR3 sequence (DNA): TGTGCCAGCAGCCAAGATACCGGGTGGGACAGGGGAACCTACGAGCAGTACTTC. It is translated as CASSQDTGWDRGTYEQYF.

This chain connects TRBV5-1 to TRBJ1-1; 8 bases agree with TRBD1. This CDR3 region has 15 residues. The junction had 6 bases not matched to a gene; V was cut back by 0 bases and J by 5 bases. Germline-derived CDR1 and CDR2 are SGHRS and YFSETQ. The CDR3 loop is CASSLGRTGRTEAFF. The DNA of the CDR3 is TGCGCCAGCAGCTTGGGAAGGACAGGGAGGACTGAAGCTTTCTTT.

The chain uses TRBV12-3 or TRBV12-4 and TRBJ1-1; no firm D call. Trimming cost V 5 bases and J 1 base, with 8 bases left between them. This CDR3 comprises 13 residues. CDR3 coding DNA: TGTGCCAGCAGTGTTAGAGAGAACACTGAAGCTTTCTTT. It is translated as CASSVRENTEAFF.

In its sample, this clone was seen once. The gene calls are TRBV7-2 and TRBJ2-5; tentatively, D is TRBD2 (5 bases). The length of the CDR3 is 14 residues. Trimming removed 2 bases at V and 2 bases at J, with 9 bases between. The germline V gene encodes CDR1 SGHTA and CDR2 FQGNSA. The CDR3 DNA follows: TGTGCCAGCAGCTTATTGCGGACTCAAGAGACCCAGTACTTC. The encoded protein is CASSLLRTQETQYF.

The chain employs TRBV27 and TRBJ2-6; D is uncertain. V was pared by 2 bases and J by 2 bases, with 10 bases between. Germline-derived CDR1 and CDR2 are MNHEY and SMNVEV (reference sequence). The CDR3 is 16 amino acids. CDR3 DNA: TGTGCCAGCAGTTTAATGGCCCCCCCTGGGGCCAACGTCCTGACTTTC. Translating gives CASSLMAPPGANVLTF.

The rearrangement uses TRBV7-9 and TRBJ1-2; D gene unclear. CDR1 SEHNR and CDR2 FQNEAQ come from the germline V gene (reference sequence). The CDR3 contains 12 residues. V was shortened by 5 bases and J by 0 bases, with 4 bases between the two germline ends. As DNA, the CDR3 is TGTGCCAGCAGCCGGGCTAACTATGGCTACACCTTC. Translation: CASSRANYGYTF. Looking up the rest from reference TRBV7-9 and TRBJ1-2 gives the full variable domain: DTGVSQNPRHKITKRGQNVTFRCDPISEHNRLYWYRQTLGQGPEFLTYFQNEAQLEKSRLLSDRFSAERPKGSFSTLEIQRTEQGDSAMYLCASSRANYGYTFGSGTRLTVV.

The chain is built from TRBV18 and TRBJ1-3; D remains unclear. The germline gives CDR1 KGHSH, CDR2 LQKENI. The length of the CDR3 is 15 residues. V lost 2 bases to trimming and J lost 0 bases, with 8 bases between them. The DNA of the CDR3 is TGTGCCAGCTCACCAATAAAGAGCTCTGGAAACACCATATATTTT. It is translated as CASSPIKSSGNTIYF.

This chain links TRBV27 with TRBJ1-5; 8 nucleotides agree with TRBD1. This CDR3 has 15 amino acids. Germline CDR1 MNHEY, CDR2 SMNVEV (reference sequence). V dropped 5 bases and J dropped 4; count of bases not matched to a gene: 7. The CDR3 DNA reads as TGTGCCAGCAGTCTCGGACAGGGAGGAAATCAGCCCCAGCATTTT. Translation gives CASSLGQGGNQPQHF.